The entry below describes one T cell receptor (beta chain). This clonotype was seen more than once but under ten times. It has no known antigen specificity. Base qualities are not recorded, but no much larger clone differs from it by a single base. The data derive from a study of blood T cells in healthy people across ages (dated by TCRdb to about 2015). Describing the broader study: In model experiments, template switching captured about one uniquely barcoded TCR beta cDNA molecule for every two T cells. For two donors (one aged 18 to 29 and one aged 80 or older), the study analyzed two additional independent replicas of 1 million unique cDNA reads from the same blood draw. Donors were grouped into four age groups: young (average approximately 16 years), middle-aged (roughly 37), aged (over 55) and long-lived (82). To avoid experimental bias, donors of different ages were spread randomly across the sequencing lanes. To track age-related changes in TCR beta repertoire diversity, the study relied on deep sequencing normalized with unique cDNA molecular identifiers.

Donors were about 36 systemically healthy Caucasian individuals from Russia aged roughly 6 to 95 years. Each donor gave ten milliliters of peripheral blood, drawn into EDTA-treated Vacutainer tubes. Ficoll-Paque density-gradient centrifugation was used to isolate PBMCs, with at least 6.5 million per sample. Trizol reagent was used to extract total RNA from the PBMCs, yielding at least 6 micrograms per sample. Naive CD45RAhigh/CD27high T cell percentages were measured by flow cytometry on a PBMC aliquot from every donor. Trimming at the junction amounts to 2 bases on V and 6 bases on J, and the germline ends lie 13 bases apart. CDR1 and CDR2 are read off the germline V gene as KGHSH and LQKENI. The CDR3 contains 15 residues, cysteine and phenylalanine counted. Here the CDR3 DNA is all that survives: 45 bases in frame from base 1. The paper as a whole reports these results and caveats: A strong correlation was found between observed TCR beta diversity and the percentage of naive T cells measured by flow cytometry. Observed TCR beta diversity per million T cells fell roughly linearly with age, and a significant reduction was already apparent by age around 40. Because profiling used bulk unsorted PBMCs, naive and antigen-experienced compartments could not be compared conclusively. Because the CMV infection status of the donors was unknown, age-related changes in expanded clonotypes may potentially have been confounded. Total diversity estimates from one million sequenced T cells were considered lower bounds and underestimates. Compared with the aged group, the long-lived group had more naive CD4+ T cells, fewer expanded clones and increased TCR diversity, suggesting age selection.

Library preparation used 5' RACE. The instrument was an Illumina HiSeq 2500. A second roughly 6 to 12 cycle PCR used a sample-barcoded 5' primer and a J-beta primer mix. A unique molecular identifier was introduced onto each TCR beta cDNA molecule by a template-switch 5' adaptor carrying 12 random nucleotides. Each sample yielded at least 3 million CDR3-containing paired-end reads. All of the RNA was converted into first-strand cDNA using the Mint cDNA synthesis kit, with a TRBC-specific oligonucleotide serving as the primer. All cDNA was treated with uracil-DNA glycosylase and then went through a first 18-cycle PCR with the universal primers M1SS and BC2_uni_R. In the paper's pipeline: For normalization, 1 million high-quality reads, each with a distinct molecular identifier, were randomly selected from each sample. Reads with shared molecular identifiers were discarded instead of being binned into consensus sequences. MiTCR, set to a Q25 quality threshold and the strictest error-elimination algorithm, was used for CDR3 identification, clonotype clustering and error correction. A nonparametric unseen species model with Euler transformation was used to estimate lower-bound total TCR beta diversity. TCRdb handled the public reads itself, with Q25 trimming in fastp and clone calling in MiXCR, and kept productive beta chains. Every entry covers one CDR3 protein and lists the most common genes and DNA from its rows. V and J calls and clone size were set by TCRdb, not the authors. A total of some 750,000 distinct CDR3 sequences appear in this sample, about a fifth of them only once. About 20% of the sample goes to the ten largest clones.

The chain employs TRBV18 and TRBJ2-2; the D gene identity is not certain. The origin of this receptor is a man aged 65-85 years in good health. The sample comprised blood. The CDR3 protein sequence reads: CASSPLGSAAGELFF. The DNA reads TGTGCCAGCTCACCATTGGGGTCGGCCGCCGGGGAGCTGTTTTTT.